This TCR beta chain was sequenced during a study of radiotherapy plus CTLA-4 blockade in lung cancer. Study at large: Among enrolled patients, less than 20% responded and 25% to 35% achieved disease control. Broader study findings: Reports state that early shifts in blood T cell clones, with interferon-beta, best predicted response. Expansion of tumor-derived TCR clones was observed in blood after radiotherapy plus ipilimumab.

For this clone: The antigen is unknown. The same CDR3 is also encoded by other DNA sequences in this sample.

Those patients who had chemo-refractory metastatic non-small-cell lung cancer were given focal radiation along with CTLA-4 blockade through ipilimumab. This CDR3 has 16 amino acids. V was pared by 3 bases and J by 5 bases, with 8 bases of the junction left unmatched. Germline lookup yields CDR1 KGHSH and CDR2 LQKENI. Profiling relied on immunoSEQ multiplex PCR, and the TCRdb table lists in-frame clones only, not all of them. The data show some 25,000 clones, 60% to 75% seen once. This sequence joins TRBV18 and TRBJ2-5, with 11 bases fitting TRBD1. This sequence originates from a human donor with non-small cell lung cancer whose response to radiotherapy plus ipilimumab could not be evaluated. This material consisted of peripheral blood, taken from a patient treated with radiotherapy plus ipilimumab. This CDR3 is CASSPAGQGARETQYF. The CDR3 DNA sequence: TGTGCCAGCTCACCGGCCGGACAGGGGGCGCGGGAGACCCAGTACTTC. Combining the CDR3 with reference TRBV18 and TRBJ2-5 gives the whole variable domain NAGVMQNPRHLVRRRGQEARLRCSPMKGHSHVYWYRQLPEEGLKFMVYLQKENIIDESGMPKERFSAEFPKEGPSILRIQQVVRGDSAAYFCASSPAGQGARETQYFGPGTRLLVL.